This entry lists 11 T cell receptor beta chains sequenced from one sample in a study of blood T cell repertoires in COVID-19. Profiling relied on immunoSEQ multiplex PCR, and the TCRdb table lists in-frame clones only, not all of them. Of 200,000 to 250,000 clones detected, around 84% appear once; the ten largest clones hold 7.1%. Sequencing used peripheral blood. The receptors were sampled from a woman in her sixties or seventies with active or convalescent COVID-19.

This sequence joins TRBV19 and TRBJ1-6; tentative D call: TRBD1 (5 bases). V dropped 7 bases and J dropped 7 bases, with 17 bases sitting between them. CDR1 and CDR2 (germline): LNHDA, SQIVND (reference sequence). The CDR3 length is 15 residues. This chain's CDR3 is CASKGGASYNSPLHF. CDR3 sequence (DNA): TGTGCCAGTAAGGGAGGGGCCAGCTACAATTCACCCCTCCACTTT. Supplemented by reference TRBV19 and TRBJ1-6, the full variable domain reads DGGITQSPKYLFRKEGQNVTLSCEQNLNHDAMYWYRQDPGQGLRLIYYSQIVNDFQKGDIAEGYSVSREKKESFPLTVTSAQKNPTAFYLCASKGGASYNSPLHFGNGTRLTVT.

This clone was found once. The chain couples TRBV29-1 to TRBJ1-1, with 7 bases fitting TRBD1. This CDR3 spans 10 amino acids. Germline CDR1 reads SQVTM; CDR2 reads ANQGSEA. The trim removed 6 bases at V and 6 bases at J, leaving 1 base unmatched. The CDR3 reads CSVQGAEAFF. The CDR3 region has the DNA TGCAGCGTGCAGGGGGCTGAAGCTTTCTTT.

V is TRBV10-3 and J is TRBJ1-2, with 7 bases aligning to TRBD1. After removal of 10 bases from V and 7 bases from J, the junction contained 6 bases not matched to a gene. This CDR3 spans 11 amino acids. CDR1 is ENHRY, CDR2 SYGVKD, per germline. CDR3 bases: TGTGCCACCAGACAGGGCATTGGCTACACCTTC. It yields the protein CATRQGIGYTF.

The rearrangement links TRBV3-1 (or the pseudogene TRBV3-2) to TRBJ2-6; no clear D. The CDR3 is made up of 16 amino acids. The V end was cut by 0 bases, the J end by 4 bases, with 10 bases between. CDR1 is LGHDT and CDR2 is YNNKEL in the germline V gene (reference sequence). CDR3 sequence reads: CASSQDHAGGANVLTF. In DNA form, the CDR3 reads TGTGCCAGCAGCCAAGATCACGCAGGAGGGGCCAACGTCCTGACTTTC.

The gene calls are TRBV7-2 and TRBJ1-5; tentative D call: TRBD1 (6 bases). Germline CDR1 and CDR2: SGHTA and FQGNSA. The CDR3 sequence is 14 residues long. The V end was cut by 4 bases, the J end by 3 bases, with 10 bases between. DNA of the CDR3: TGTGCCAGCAGCTCTGGGACACTCAATCAGCCCCAGCATTTT. Protein product: CASSSGTLNQPQHF.

The sample holds a few counts of this clone. This chain links TRBV27 with TRBJ2-5; 8 bases are shared with TRBD2. Germline CDR1 is MNHEY and CDR2 is SMNVEV (reference sequence). The CDR3 has 17 residues. The J segment lost 2 bases and the V segment lost 4 bases, leaving 12 bases of the junction unmatched. CDR3 protein: CASSWTVSGAYQETQYF. The CDR3 coding sequence is TGTGCCAGCAGTTGGACCGTTAGCGGGGCTTATCAAGAGACCCAGTACTTC.

This clone has more than one count but fewer than ten. This chain connects TRBV5-1 to TRBJ2-1; perhaps TRBD2 as D (6 bases). The CDR3 is 13 residues long. In germline, CDR1 is SGHRS, CDR2 YFSETQ. V lost 8 bases, J lost 6 bases, and 15 bases lay in between. CDR3 amino acids: CASRTGDFNEQFF. CDR3 nucleotide sequence: TGCGCCAGTCGGACGGGAGACTTCAATGAGCAGTTCTTC.

The CDR3 sequence: CAISVSGVGYQPQHF. The CDR3 DNA follows: TGTGCCATCAGTGTGTCCGGGGTCGGATACCAGCCCCAGCATTTT. V usage is TRBV10-3 and J usage is TRBJ1-5, with D hard to call. The CDR3 runs 15 residues. Germline V gene data show CDR1 as ENHRY and CDR2 as SYGVKD. V dropped 4 bases and J dropped 7 bases, with 17 bases sitting between them.

This chain uses TRBV7-2 with TRBJ2-7; 10 bases align to TRBD1. V shed 5 bases, J shed 2 bases, and the junction held 6 bases outside the gene matches. Germline V gene sequence: CDR1 SGHTA, CDR2 FQGNSA. CDR3 length equals 15 residues. As DNA, the CDR3 is TGTGCCAGCAGCCGCAGGGGACAGGGGACCTACGAGCAGTACTTC. Translation gives CASSRRGQGTYEQYF.

This clone was observed once. The J gene is TRBJ2-4, the V gene TRBV5-1, with D possibly TRBD1 on 5 matching bases. Germline V gene lookup returns CDR1 SGHRS and CDR2 YFSETQ. The germline V and J ends were trimmed by 0 bases and 3 bases, with 13 bases remaining between them. This CDR3 region has 16 residues. The CDR3 region is CASSLAVGADKNIQYF. In DNA, the CDR3 is TGCGCCAGCAGCTTGGCGGTAGGGGCGGACAAAAACATTCAGTACTTC.

The chain recombines TRBV9 with TRBJ1-1; tentative D call: TRBD1 (5 bases). The germline gives CDR1 SGDLS, CDR2 YYNGEE. The V end lost 3 bases, the J end lost 3 bases, and 15 bases lay between the germline ends. The CDR3 runs 15 residues. CDR3 coding DNA: TGTGCCAGCAGCGCGAACCCCAGGGTTCACACTGAAGCTTTCTTT. Translated: CASSANPRVHTEAFF.